This TCR beta chain originates from a study of regulatory T cells in long-lasting Graves disease. Trimming stripped 4 bases from V and 4 bases from J, with 7 bases between. The germline V gene has CDR1 DFQATT and CDR2 SNEGSKA (reference sequence). The CDR3 spans 11 residues. Time point here: newly diagnosed GD, antithyroid drugs for less than 3 months. From PBMCs, RNA was extracted and then used to make the TCR library. Library construction for TCR beta used iRepertoire HTBI primers and Arm-PCR of CDR3 regions. TCRdb processed the multiplex PCR reads anew with MiXCR; each CDR3 protein has one entry. The table lists 200,000 to 300,000 distinct CDR3 sequences, around 20% of them singletons. Many counts were recorded for this clonotype.

The V call is TRBV20-1, the J call TRBJ1-2; D not certain. The specimen was peripheral blood mononuclear cells (PBMCs), collected at new diagnosis, from a patient treated with antithyroid drugs. The receptor comes from a female donor with Graves disease. The CDR3 bases are TGCAGTGCTATAGACGGCTATGGCTACACCTTC. Translation gives CSAIDGYGYTF.